The next 26 T cell receptor beta chains were all read from a single sample in a study of blood T cell repertoires in COVID-19. Using immunoSEQ multiplex PCR, the repertoire was profiled, and TCRdb retains in-frame clones only, with some absent. Here the sample spans approximately 200,000 clones, about 80% being singletons. Specimen: PBMCs or T cells enriched from blood (not recorded which). Receptors were obtained from a man aged 40-55 years who had recovered from COVID-19.

The chain combines TRBV4-2 with TRBJ1-1; TRBD1 aligns across 7 bases. The CDR3 totals 13 residues. CDR1 and CDR2 (germline): LGHNA, YNFKEQ. With V trimmed by 6 bases and J by 3 bases, 4 bases remained unmatched. CDR3 loop: CASRRGQDTEAFF. CDR3 nucleotide sequence: TGTGCCAGCAGAAGGGGGCAGGACACTGAAGCTTTCTTT.

This sequence joins TRBV30 and TRBJ1-3, with 7 bases matching TRBD1. V lost 2 bases, J lost 2 bases, and 6 bases stayed unmatched. The CDR3 runs 15 residues. Per the germline V gene, CDR1 is GTSNPN and CDR2 is SVGIG (reference sequence). The CDR3 loop is CAWSPSGGPGNTIYF. CDR3 nucleotide sequence: TGTGCCTGGAGTCCCTCAGGGGGACCTGGAAACACCATATATTTT.

The chain joins TRBV30 to TRBJ1-1, with a weak D call TRBD1 (6 bases). In germline, CDR1 is GTSNPN, CDR2 SVGIG (reference sequence). Trimming shortened V by 5 bases and J by 6 bases, and 22 bases separated the two germline ends. The CDR3 has 15 amino acids. This CDR3 is CAWAHGGLRKAEAFF. In DNA, the CDR3 is TGTGCCTGGGCCCATGGGGGCCTACGCAAAGCTGAAGCTTTCTTT.

The genes are TRBV5-1 and TRBJ2-1; no clear D gene. The CDR3 is 13 amino acids. The germline V gene has CDR1 SGHRS and CDR2 YFSETQ. Between the trimmed V and J ends, which lost 0 bases and 4 bases, there was a span of 5 bases. CDR3 DNA: TGCGCCAGCAGCTTGGGCGGATACAATGAGCAGTTCTTC. Translating gives CASSLGGYNEQFF.

This rearrangement joins TRBV14 to TRBJ1-1; a weak D match, TRBD1 (5 bases). The germline V gene has CDR1 SGHDN and CDR2 FVKESK. The CDR3 is 14 amino acids. V was shortened by 1 base and J by 4 bases, with 10 bases between the two germline ends. The CDR3 sequence is CASSQGGGVTEAFF. CDR3 nucleotide sequence: TGTGCCAGCAGCCAAGGAGGAGGGGTCACTGAAGCTTTCTTT.

Written as DNA, the CDR3 is TGCGCCAGCAGCATGTTGCAGTTACATAGCAATCAGCCCCAGCATTTT. Encoded protein: CASSMLQLHSNQPQHF. V gene TRBV4-1 combines with J gene TRBJ1-5; no definite D call. The V and J ends lost 5 bases and 0 bases respectively, with 14 bases between them. Germline V CDR1 and CDR2: MGHRA, YSYEKL. There are 16 residues in the CDR3.

The chain joins TRBV12-3 or TRBV12-4 to TRBJ2-7; the match to TRBD1 covers 9 bases. CDR3 size: 13 residues. The ends lost 5 bases at V and 4 bases at J; junction bases unmatched: 3. For the CDR3, the DNA is TGTGCCAGCAGTCTGGGGACAGGGTACGAGCAGTACTTC. Amino acids: CASSLGTGYEQYF.

V usage is TRBV11-2 and J usage is TRBJ1-1, with D unclear. The germline V gene has CDR1 SGHAT and CDR2 FQNNGV. Trimming shortened V by 5 bases and J by 2 bases, and 12 bases separated the two germline ends. CDR3 length: 14 amino acids. CDR3 bases: TGTGCCAGCAGCCTACGGGATTTAAACACTGAAGCTTTCTTT. This gives the protein CASSLRDLNTEAFF.

The chain uses TRBV30 and TRBJ1-2; 8 positions match TRBD1. Germline CDR1 GTSNPN, CDR2 SVGIG (reference sequence). The CDR3 loop spans 15 amino acids. V lost 4 bases and J lost 7; bases outside the gene matches: 14. The CDR3 region has the DNA TGTGCCTGGAAACCCTCCTGGACAGGGAGGGGTGGCTACACCTTC. The encoded protein is CAWKPSWTGRGGYTF.

As regards this clone: Different DNA sequences within this sample yield the same CDR3. The V call is TRBV5-1, the J call TRBJ1-1; perhaps TRBD1 as D (5 bases). In germline, CDR1 is SGHRS, CDR2 YFSETQ. The CDR3 runs 14 residues. The V and J ends lost 0 bases and 3 bases respectively, with 9 bases between them. The CDR3 sequence is CASSLGQTYTEAFF. In DNA form, the CDR3 reads TGCGCCAGCAGCTTGGGACAGACCTACACTGAAGCTTTCTTT.

This chain connects TRBV2 to TRBJ1-6; 8 bases are shared with TRBD1. In germline, CDR1 is SNHLY, CDR2 FYNNEI. The CDR3 totals 16 residues. V lost 7 bases and J lost 7; bases outside the gene matches: 12. The chain's CDR3 is CASTVRWDRLNSPLHF. CDR3 in DNA: TGTGCCAGCACCGTAAGGTGGGACAGGTTGAATTCACCCCTCCACTTT.

This clone appeared once. The chain carries TRBV12-3 or TRBV12-4 and TRBJ1-6, with D maybe TRBD1 (6 bases). Trimming left V 7 bases short and J 7 bases short, with 11 bases between. This CDR3 region has 13 residues. The CDR3 sequence is CASTLGANSPLHF. The CDR3 DNA is TGTGCCAGCACCTTGGGGGCCAATTCACCCCTCCACTTT.

The gene calls are TRBV7-8 and TRBJ1-1, with 9 bases fitting TRBD1. The V gene's germline CDR1 is SGHVS and CDR2 FQNEAQ. The CDR3 covers 17 residues. After removal of 0 bases from V and 4 bases from J, the junction contained 9 bases not matched to a gene. The CDR3 DNA sequence: TGTGCCAGCAGCTTAGCGATGAGACAGGGGGTCGGCACTGAAGCTTTCTTT. It codes for CASSLAMRQGVGTEAFF.

The chain carries TRBV7-2 and TRBJ1-2; tentatively, D is TRBD1 (5 bases). Germline V gene lookup returns CDR1 SGHTA and CDR2 FQGNSA. The CDR3 spans 14 residues. The V and J ends lost 4 bases and 6 bases respectively, with 15 bases between them. As DNA, the CDR3 is TGTGCCAGCAGCTCCCGGACACTTTTAAATGGCTACACCTTC. This sequence encodes CASSSRTLLNGYTF.

This rearrangement joins TRBV5-5 to TRBJ2-2, with D maybe TRBD2 (5 bases). V was clipped by 2 bases and J by 6 bases, with 14 bases between them. Germline-derived CDR1 and CDR2 are SGHKS and YYEKEE (reference sequence). The CDR3 extends over 15 amino acids. The CDR3 DNA follows: TGTGCCAGCAGCTTCGGGGTGATGGCCGCCGGGGAGCTGTTTTTT. This gives the protein CASSFGVMAAGELFF.

The V and J genes are TRBV6-2 or TRBV6-3 and TRBJ1-2; D ambiguous. V shed 0 bases and J shed 5 bases, with 10 bases lying between them. Germline lookup yields CDR1 MNHEY and CDR2 SVGEGT. The CDR3 length is 14 residues. CDR3 protein: CASSYSTRSYGYTF. CDR3 coding DNA: TGTGCCAGCAGTTACTCGACCAGGTCATATGGCTACACCTTC.

The genes are TRBV7-8 and TRBJ1-3, with a weak D call TRBD1 (5 bases). V lost 5 bases and J lost 3, with 14 bases in between. This CDR3 contains 15 residues. Germline assignment: CDR1 SGHVS and CDR2 FQNEAQ. CDR3 DNA sequence: TGTGCCAGCAGCCCCAGGGATAGGAGTGGAAACACCATATATTTT. Residues: CASSPRDRSGNTIYF.

The chain links TRBV2 to TRBJ1-2; possibly TRBD1 for D (6 bases). There are 16 residues in the CDR3. Germline V gives CDR1 SNHLY, CDR2 FYNNEI. The V gene lost 7 bases and the J gene lost 0 bases, with 18 bases spanning the gap. CDR3 in amino acids: CASTGESSVSNYGYTF. The CDR3 bases are TGTGCCAGCACAGGGGAGTCCTCTGTCTCTAACTATGGCTACACCTTC. Combining the CDR3 with reference TRBV2 and TRBJ1-2 gives the whole variable domain EPEVTQTPSHQVTQMGQEVILRCVPISNHLYFYWYRQILGQKVEFLVSFYNNEISEKSEIFDDQFSVERPDGSNFTLKIRSTKLEDSAMYFCASTGESSVSNYGYTFGSGTRLTVV.

The chain uses TRBV5-5 and TRBJ1-4; 7 nucleotides align to TRBD1. The CDR3 is 16 residues long. Trimming at V came to 4 bases and at J to 4 bases, leaving 10 bases not matched to a gene. Germline V gene data show CDR1 as SGHKS and CDR2 as YYEKEE (reference sequence). The CDR3 nucleotides read TGTGCCAGCAGCGGGATCACGGGACAGCATAATGAAAAACTGTTTTTT. Its translation: CASSGITGQHNEKLFF.

The chain links TRBV9 to TRBJ2-1, with no clear D. Trimming took 3 bases from V and 5 from J, leaving 12 bases between them. The CDR3 runs 14 residues. Germline V gene data show CDR1 as SGDLS and CDR2 as YYNGEE. In DNA form, the CDR3 reads TGTGCCAGCAGCGCCCAGGATTTAAACAATGAGCAGTTCTTC. As protein: CASSAQDLNNEQFF. The whole variable domain, filled in from reference TRBV9 and TRBJ2-1, reads DSGVTQTPKHLITATGQRVTLRCSPRSGDLSVYWYQQSLDQGLQFLIQYYNGEERAKGNILERFSAQQFPDLHSELNLSSLELGDSALYFCASSAQDLNNEQFFGPGTRLTVL.

This rearrangement joins TRBV10-3 to TRBJ1-2; 9 bases are a match to TRBD1. CDR3 length equals 14 residues. CDR1 is ENHRY and CDR2 is SYGVKD in the germline V gene. With 7 bases clipped from V and 4 bases from J, the junction kept 7 bases outside the gene matches. In DNA form, the CDR3 reads TGTGCCATCACCTCAGGACAGGGGACCTATGGCTACACCTTC. Translated, it gives CAITSGQGTYGYTF.

J is TRBJ2-3 and V is TRBV25-1, with TRBD2 matching over 7 bases. This CDR3 region has 15 residues. V trimming: 2 bases; J trimming: 2 bases; junction bases outside the gene matches: 4. The germline gives CDR1 MGHDK, CDR2 SYGVNS. The CDR3 DNA is TGTGCCAGCAGTGAAGGGACTACCAACACAGATACGCAGTATTTT. Amino acids: CASSEGTTNTDTQYF.

This clone came up once. This chain connects TRBV20-1 to TRBJ2-1; D call uncertain. The CDR3 totals 11 residues. Trimming removed 3 bases from V and 9 bases from J, with 9 bases in between. Germline V gene sequence: CDR1 DFQATT, CDR2 SNEGSKA (reference sequence). For the CDR3, the DNA is TGCAGTGCTAGTGGCCCCGGTGAGCAGTTCTTC. Translated, it gives CSASGPGEQFF.

The chain uses TRBV28 and TRBJ1-5; D might be TRBD1 (6 bases). Trimming shortened V by 4 bases and J by 8 bases, and 6 bases separated the two germline ends. CDR3 length: 11 amino acids. In germline, CDR1 is MDHEN, CDR2 SYDVKM. The CDR3 DNA follows: TGTGCCAGCAGTTCAGGGGAGCCCCAGCATTTT. Its protein product is CASSSGEPQHF.

V is TRBV5-6 and J is TRBJ2-4, with D unresolved. This CDR3 comprises 14 residues. The germline CDR1 and CDR2 sequences are SGHDT and YYEEEE. V lost 0 bases to trimming and J lost 0 bases, with 4 bases between them. The CDR3 sequence: CASSLGLAKNIQYF. The CDR3, as DNA: TGTGCCAGCAGCTTGGGACTAGCCAAAAACATTCAGTACTTC.

V and J are TRBV19 and TRBJ1-2, with 7 bases identical to TRBD1. CDR1 and CDR2 from the germline V gene are LNHDA and SQIVND (reference sequence). V lost 3 bases and J lost 4; bases outside the gene matches: 5. There are 14 residues in the CDR3. The CDR3 bases are TGTGCCAGTAGTATGGGGACAGTCGTCTATGGCTACACCTTC. Translated: CASSMGTVVYGYTF.